The 21 T cell receptor beta chains below all came from one sample that was sequenced in a study of blood T cell repertoires in COVID-19. Sequencing was performed with immunoSEQ multiplex PCR; in TCRdb, only in-frame clones are kept and a portion is missing. The sample shows 330,000 or so clones, roughly 86% of them seen only once. The material sequenced was PBMCs or T cells enriched from blood (not recorded which). The receptors were sampled from a man aged 40-55 years in a cohort exposed to, infected with or recovered from COVID-19 (not recorded which).

V and J are TRBV28 and TRBJ2-1, with D tentatively TRBD1 (6 bases). CDR3 size: 15 residues. The germline V gene encodes CDR1 MDHEN and CDR2 SYDVKM. Deletions cut 6 bases from V and 0 bases from J, with 12 bases between. The CDR3 here is CASRPGTHSYNEQFF. The DNA of the CDR3 is TGTGCCAGCAGACCCGGGACACACTCCTACAATGAGCAGTTCTTC.

The rearrangement uses TRBV10-2 and TRBJ1-1; TRBD1 matches at 9 bases. Germline V CDR1 and CDR2: WSHSY, SAAADI. With V trimmed by 6 bases and J by 0 bases, 2 bases remained unmatched. The CDR3 runs to 14 residues. The CDR3 DNA sequence: TGCGCCAGCAGGACAGGGGGGATGAACACTGAAGCTTTCTTT. Encoded protein: CASRTGGMNTEAFF.

The chain couples TRBV6-5 to TRBJ2-5, with 8 nucleotides matching TRBD1. V was pared by 6 bases and J by 2 bases, with 2 bases of the junction left unmatched. This CDR3 is built from 13 residues. Germline V lookup: CDR1 MNHEY, CDR2 SVGAGI. CDR3 in amino acids: CASRRQGQETQYF. CDR3 coding DNA: TGTGCCAGCAGAAGACAGGGGCAAGAGACCCAGTACTTC.

This chain connects TRBV5-1 to TRBJ1-6; 9 positions agree with TRBD1. V trimming: 4 bases; J trimming: 10 bases; junction bases outside the gene matches: 6. Looked up from germline, CDR1 is SGHRS and CDR2 is YFSETQ. The CDR3 has 14 residues. The CDR3 DNA sequence: TGCGCCAGCAGCCTGGACAGGGGAGGCTCACCCCTCCACTTT. Encoded protein: CASSLDRGGSPLHF.

The gene calls are TRBV30 and TRBJ2-5, with D perhaps matching TRBD1 (5 bases). The CDR3 length is 13 residues. The V end lost 1 base, the J end lost 4 bases, and 10 bases lay between the germline ends. Germline V gene sequence: CDR1 GTSNPN, CDR2 SVGIG (reference sequence). The CDR3 coding sequence is TGTGCCTGGAGTGCCCAGGGTCCAGAGACCCAGTACTTC. Translation gives CAWSAQGPETQYF.

The genes are TRBV28 and TRBJ1-1; 7 nucleotides line up with TRBD1. Germline lookup yields CDR1 MDHEN and CDR2 SYDVKM. The CDR3 runs to 15 residues. The V segment lost 3 bases and the J segment 1 base; nucleotides outside the gene matches: 5. The DNA for the CDR3 is TGTGCCAGCAGTTTTTCTTGGACAGGGAACACTGAAGCTTTCTTT. Protein sequence: CASSFSWTGNTEAFF.

The chain recombines TRBV15 with TRBJ2-1; TRBD2 matches at 7 bases. Germline V gene data show CDR1 as LNHNV and CDR2 as YYDKDF (reference sequence). The CDR3 extends over 16 amino acids. Trimming at V came to 1 base and at J to 5 bases, leaving 8 bases not matched to a gene. CDR3 in DNA: TGTGCCACCAGCAGAGGGAGAGCGGGGACTAACAATGAGCAGTTCTTC. The encoded protein is CATSRGRAGTNNEQFF.

J is TRBJ1-6 and V is TRBV19; a weak D match, TRBD1 (6 bases). The CDR3 runs 14 residues. The V end was cut by 3 bases, the J end by 7 bases, with 10 bases between. The germline gives CDR1 LNHDA, CDR2 SQIVND (reference sequence). In DNA, the CDR3 is TGTGCCAGTAGTATCGGGACACCGAATTCACCCCTCCACTTT. Amino acid sequence: CASSIGTPNSPLHF.

V is TRBV19 and J is TRBJ1-5; D uncertain. CDR3 size: 13 residues. In germline, CDR1 is LNHDA, CDR2 SQIVND (reference sequence). Trimming cost V 6 bases and J 2 bases, with 8 bases left between them. The CDR3 reads CASSRFGNQPQHF. The DNA for the CDR3 is TGTGCCAGTAGCCGGTTCGGCAATCAGCCCCAGCATTTT.

The CDR3 nucleotides are TGTGCCAGCATTACTGGAGATACGCAGTATTTT. Translated, it gives CASITGDTQYF. This chain uses TRBV28 with TRBJ2-3, with no clear D. The CDR3 spans 11 residues. Germline V gene lookup returns CDR1 MDHEN and CDR2 SYDVKM. Trimming removed 7 bases from V and 5 bases from J, with 7 bases in between.

The chain uses TRBV28 and TRBJ2-5, with a weak D call TRBD2 (5 bases). The CDR3 is 16 amino acids. V was shortened by 6 bases and J by 5 bases, with 22 bases between the two germline ends. CDR1 and CDR2 from the germline V gene are MDHEN and SYDVKM. The CDR3 DNA reads TGTGCCAGCAGCCGGGCCGGTCGGGAATCTGTGGAGACCCAGTACTTC. It codes for CASSRAGRESVETQYF.

This clone was observed at least ten times. The DNA of the CDR3 is TGTGCCAGCAGCTTAGCGGGGAACACTGAAGCTTTCTTT. Translation gives CASSLAGNTEAFF. V gene TRBV11-2 combines with J gene TRBJ1-1; unclear D gene. The CDR3 length is 13 residues. Germline assignment: CDR1 SGHAT and CDR2 FQNNGV. V lost 1 base, J lost 1 base, and 4 bases lay in between.

The V call is TRBV19, the J call TRBJ1-2; 8 bases agree with TRBD1. Looked up from germline, CDR1 is LNHDA and CDR2 is SQIVND (reference sequence). The junction had 10 bases not matched to a gene; V was cut back by 5 bases and J by 8 bases. The CDR3 runs to 14 residues. In DNA, the CDR3 is TGTGCCAGTAGTGACAGAGGACAGGGTTGGGGCTACACCTTC. Encoded protein: CASSDRGQGWGYTF. Full variable domain (remainder filled in from reference TRBV19 and TRBJ1-2): DGGITQSPKYLFRKEGQNVTLSCEQNLNHDAMYWYRQDPGQGLRLIYYSQIVNDFQKGDIAEGYSVSREKKESFPLTVTSAQKNPTAFYLCASSDRGQGWGYTFGSGTRLTVV.

This clone was seen only a few times. The V and J genes are TRBV6-5 and TRBJ1-5, with 8 bases fitting TRBD1. After removal of 6 bases from V and 2 bases from J, the junction contained 6 bases not matched to a gene. Germline lookup yields CDR1 MNHEY and CDR2 SVGAGI. The CDR3 has 15 amino acids. The CDR3 protein is CASSPGGAGNQPQHF. DNA for the CDR3: TGTGCCAGCAGCCCAGGGGGCGCGGGCAATCAGCCCCAGCATTTT.

The rearrangement joins TRBV5-4 to TRBJ1-1, with D unclear. The CDR3 is 12 amino acids. Germline V gene data show CDR1 as SGHNT and CDR2 as YYREEE (reference sequence). V was clipped by 2 bases and J by 8 bases, with 10 bases between them. The CDR3 nucleotides are TGTGCCAGCAGCTTAGCATCGGGGGAAGCTTTCTTT. This sequence encodes CASSLASGEAFF.

On this clone itself: This sample also contains other DNA sequences that code for the same CDR3. The chain combines TRBV5-1 with TRBJ2-2; TRBD2 matches 8 bases. Germline CDR1 SGHRS, CDR2 YFSETQ. The CDR3 runs to 16 residues. Trimming removed 0 bases from V and 4 bases from J; junction bases left unmatched: 5. DNA of the CDR3: TGCGCCAGCAGCTTGGGATTAGCGGGAAGCACCGGGGAGCTGTTTTTT. Protein product: CASSLGLAGSTGELFF.

The chain uses TRBV15 and TRBJ2-1; D gene unclear. This CDR3 contains 16 residues. Germline CDR1 is LNHNV and CDR2 is YYDKDF (reference sequence). Trimming cost V 5 bases and J 7 bases, with 21 bases left between them. CDR3 region: CATSAYILADGNEQFF. Here the CDR3 DNA reads TGTGCCACCAGCGCGTATATTTTAGCCGACGGGAATGAGCAGTTCTTC.

The chain combines TRBV7-8 with TRBJ2-2; 9 bases line up with TRBD2. CDR3 length: 16 residues. Germline V gene sequence: CDR1 SGHVS, CDR2 FQNEAQ. After removal of 2 bases from V and 7 bases from J, the junction contained 8 bases not matched to a gene. The DNA of the CDR3 is TGTGCCAGCAGCTTATCGTCTAGCGGGAACCTCGGGGAGCTGTTTTTT. Translating gives CASSLSSSGNLGELFF.

CDR3: CASSFGPLAGNGELFF. The CDR3 nucleotides are TGTGCCAGCAGTTTTGGACCTCTAGCGGGAAACGGGGAGCTGTTTTTT. This sequence joins TRBV28 and TRBJ2-2, with TRBD2 identical over 9 bases. V trimming: 3 bases; J trimming: 7 bases; junction bases outside the gene matches: 9. Germline-derived CDR1 and CDR2 are MDHEN and SYDVKM. The CDR3 is made up of 16 amino acids.

V gene TRBV5-6 combines with J gene TRBJ2-5; TRBD2 agrees at 11 bases. CDR1 and CDR2 from the germline V gene are SGHDT and YYEEEE. There are 15 residues in the CDR3. V dropped 4 bases and J dropped 4; count of bases not matched to a gene: 6. CDR3 in amino acids: CASSKRSGRGETQYF. CDR3 nucleotide sequence: TGTGCCAGCAGCAAACGTAGCGGGAGGGGAGAGACCCAGTACTTC.

The rearrangement uses TRBV27 and TRBJ2-3; tentative D call: TRBD2 (6 bases). V was pared by 3 bases and J by 2 bases, with 15 bases between. Germline V gene sequence: CDR1 MNHEY, CDR2 SMNVEV (reference sequence). This CDR3 comprises 16 residues. Here the CDR3 reads CASSFSAGSFTDTQYF. The CDR3 nucleotides are TGTGCCAGCAGTTTTTCGGCCGGGAGCTTCACAGATACGCAGTATTTT.